One sample yielded the 8 T cell receptor beta chains listed below, sequenced in a study of blood T cell repertoires in COVID-19. Sequenced by immunoSEQ multiplex PCR; TCRdb stores in-frame clones only, minus some. Of roughly 180,000 clones listed, roughly 80% were seen once; the top ten hold approximately 11%. Sequencing was performed on peripheral blood. All receptors come from a woman in her 40s with COVID-19, enrolled during active disease.

This clone occurred a few times. The chain employs TRBV10-2 and TRBJ2-5; D gene ambiguous. The CDR3 loop spans 11 amino acids. V lost 8 bases to trimming and J lost 3 bases, with 7 bases between them. Germline values: CDR1 WSHSY, CDR2 SAAADI. The CDR3, as DNA: TGCGCCAGCGTTCGGGAAGAGACCCAGTACTTC. As protein: CASVREETQYF.

CDR3 DNA: TGTGCCAGTAGTTACGGGGGAGAGAACACTGAAGCTTTCTTT. Encoded protein: CASSYGGENTEAFF. This chain connects TRBV19 to TRBJ1-1; TRBD1 might be the D (5 bases). This CDR3 is built from 14 residues. V was cut by 5 bases and J by 1 base, with 11 bases left in between. Germline-derived CDR1 and CDR2 are LNHDA and SQIVND (reference sequence). Variable domain in full (rest from reference TRBV19 and TRBJ1-1): DGGITQSPKYLFRKEGQNVTLSCEQNLNHDAMYWYRQDPGQGLRLIYYSQIVNDFQKGDIAEGYSVSREKKESFPLTVTSAQKNPTAFYLCASSYGGENTEAFFGQGTRLTVV.

The V gene is TRBV9, the J gene TRBJ1-2; D gene unclear. This CDR3 spans 14 amino acids. CDR1 SGDLS and CDR2 YYNGEE come from the germline V gene. V lost 4 bases and J lost 3, with 13 bases in between. CDR3: CASSLGRLYYGYTF. In nucleotides, the CDR3 is TGTGCCAGCAGCCTTGGGAGGTTGTACTATGGCTACACCTTC. Full variable domain (missing parts from reference TRBV9 and TRBJ1-2): DSGVTQTPKHLITATGQRVTLRCSPRSGDLSVYWYQQSLDQGLQFLIQYYNGEERAKGNILERFSAQQFPDLHSELNLSSLELGDSALYFCASSLGRLYYGYTFGSGTRLTVV.

The chain has TRBV19 and TRBJ2-3; 13 positions agree with TRBD2. The ends lost 4 bases at V and 9 bases at J; junction bases unmatched: 16. The CDR3 covers 18 residues. Germline V gives CDR1 LNHDA, CDR2 SQIVND (reference sequence). CDR3 in amino acids: CASSTRLAGGGFGWTQYF. The CDR3 DNA is TGTGCCAGTAGTACCAGACTAGCGGGGGGCGGGTTTGGGTGGACGCAGTATTTT.

The chain recombines TRBV11-1 with TRBJ2-5, with D unresolved. V shed 2 bases and J shed 2 bases, with 9 bases lying between them. Germline V gives CDR1 SGHAT, CDR2 FQDESV (reference sequence). The CDR3 consists of 14 residues. The CDR3 DNA is TGTGCCAGCAGCTTAAGCAGGAATCAAGAGACCCAGTACTTC. It codes for CASSLSRNQETQYF.

The chain uses TRBV7-3 and TRBJ1-4, with 8 nucleotides matching TRBD1. This CDR3 contains 15 residues. CDR1 SGHTA and CDR2 FQGTGA come from the germline V gene. Losses at the gene ends were 5 bases for V and 7 bases for J; bases not matched to a gene: 9. In DNA form, the CDR3 reads TGTGCCAGCAGCCCACGGACAGGGTTTGGTGAAAAACTGTTTTTT. Its protein is CASSPRTGFGEKLFF.

Details on this clone: This CDR3 is also generated by other DNA sequences in the sample. This sequence joins TRBV20-1 and TRBJ2-1; D remains unclear. The CDR3 loop spans 11 amino acids. The V end lost 3 bases, the J end lost 7 bases, and 7 bases lay between the germline ends. The germline CDR1 and CDR2 sequences are DFQATT and SNEGSKA (reference sequence). Here the CDR3 reads CSASLLNEQFF. The CDR3 DNA sequence: TGCAGTGCTAGTCTACTGAATGAGCAGTTCTTC.

This rearrangement joins TRBV10-2 to TRBJ1-4, with no clear D. V lost 5 bases to trimming and J lost 4 bases, with 14 bases between them. CDR3 size: 15 residues. CDR1 is WSHSY, CDR2 SAAADI, per germline. The CDR3 bases are TGCGCCAGCAGTCAAGGGTCGGGGATTAATGAAAAACTGTTTTTT. Amino acid sequence: CASSQGSGINEKLFF.